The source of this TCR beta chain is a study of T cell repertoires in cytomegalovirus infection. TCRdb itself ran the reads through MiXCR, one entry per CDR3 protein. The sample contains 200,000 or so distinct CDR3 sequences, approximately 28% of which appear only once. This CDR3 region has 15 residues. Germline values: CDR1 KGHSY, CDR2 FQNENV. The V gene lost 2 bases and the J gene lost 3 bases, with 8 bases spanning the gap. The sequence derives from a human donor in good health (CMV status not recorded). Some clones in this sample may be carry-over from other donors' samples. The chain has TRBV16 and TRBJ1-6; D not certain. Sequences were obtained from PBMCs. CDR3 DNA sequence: TGTGCCAGCAGCCAAACGACACTCTATAATTCACCCCTCCACTTT. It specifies CASSQTTLYNSPLHF.